This TCR beta chain was recovered during a study of immune heterogeneity within non-small cell lung tumors (dated by TCRdb to the late 2010s). Regarding the research as a whole: Histology comprised several squamous cell carcinomas, approximately nine non-squamous carcinomas and 1 tumor not otherwise specified. Neoantigen binding to each patient's HLA alleles was predicted with netMHCpan-3.0 for mutant peptides of 8 to 11 amino acids. TCR repertoires were analyzed from roughly 57 tumor loci of roughly 14 patients, whereas transcriptome data were available for only about 43 loci from 11 to 13 patients. To examine intratumoral immune heterogeneity, the study used whole-exome sequencing, RNA-seq and TCR beta repertoire sequencing on multiple spatially distinct regions of each NSCLC tumor. The full study reports these points: Within a given patient, the same dominant CDR3B clonotypes showed up repeatedly across loci, although different tumor locations also carried unique high-frequency clones. High-frequency TCR beta clonotypes were largely distinct between individual patients. A statistically significant but moderate positive correlation (R around 0.33) was observed between local T-cell repertoire clonality and local tumor mutational burden.

This clonotype appeared a few times. The antigen this receptor binds is unknown. Per-base quality was not reported, and no clone a single base away is much larger than it. For the TCR template, genomic DNA was extracted from bulk tumor tissue, and approximately 550 ng of gDNA was amplified for each sample. During surgery, several biopsies were collected from each primary tumor and placed as far from one another as possible within the tumor mass. The study cohort was described as untreated, and the patients were newly diagnosed NSCLC cases having curative surgery. The samples came from under 17 patients with newly diagnosed non-small cell lung cancer who were having surgery intended to be curative. A couple of independent pathologists examined the resected tumor masses. Only high-quality DNA and RNA samples were carried forward to sequencing. A multiplex PCR system amplified the TCR beta CDR3 region, with a first 10-cycle round using 32 V-gene forward and 13 J-gene reverse primers. A QIAGEN Multiplex PCR Kit was used for first-round PCR, and the primer sequences were filed in Chinese patent CN105087789A. A second PCR round added Illumina universal primers using the Phusion High-Fidelity PCR Kit. TCR libraries were paired-end sequenced at 151 bp read length on the Illumina HiSeq X Ten platform. As for the authors' bioinformatics: Reads lacking multiplex PCR primers were removed with Cutadapt, read pairs were merged with PEAR, and CDR3 regions were called with MiXCR default settings. Shannon entropy measured repertoire diversity, and clonality was calculated as one minus the Shannon entropy divided by the ln of the count of productive unique sequences. Dominant or high-frequency T-cell clones were defined as clonotypes at frequencies of at least 0.5%. TCRdb reran the public reads through fastp at Q25 and MiXCR, keeping productive beta chains. Rows are unified per CDR3 protein, each entry keeping the most common DNA and genes. TCRdb, rather than the study authors, made the V and J calls. This sample lists approximately 3,000 distinct CDR3 sequences; approximately 46% were detected once. The top ten clonotypes cover around 50% of the sample.

From the cysteine up to the phenylalanine, the CDR3 has a length of 17 residues. CDR3 DNA is the only sequence kept; it has 51 bases, read in frame from the first base. Germline trimming: 5 bases from V, 6 bases from J; junction bases outside gene matches: 12. CDR1 and CDR2 were assigned from the germline V gene as SGHAT and FQNNGV. The sequenced sample was lung tumor tissue. This TCR came from a man aged 55 to 70 with non-small cell lung cancer. The sequence links TRBV11-2 to TRBJ2-2, and 10 junction bases match TRBD2. The CDR3 reads as follows: CASSPFPLAGYPGELFF. The DNA sequence follows: TGTGCCAGCAGCCCCTTCCCACTAGCGGGATACCCCGGGGAGCTGTTTTTT.